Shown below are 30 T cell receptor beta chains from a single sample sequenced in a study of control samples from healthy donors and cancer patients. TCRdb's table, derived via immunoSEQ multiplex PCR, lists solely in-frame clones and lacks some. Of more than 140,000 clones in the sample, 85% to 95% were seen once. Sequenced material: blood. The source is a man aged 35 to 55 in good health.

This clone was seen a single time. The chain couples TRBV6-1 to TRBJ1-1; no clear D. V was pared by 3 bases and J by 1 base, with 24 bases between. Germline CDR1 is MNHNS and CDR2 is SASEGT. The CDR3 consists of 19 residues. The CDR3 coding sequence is TGTGCCAGCAGTGACCCTTTTGGCGGGGTATGGGCGGGGAACACTGAAGCTTTCTTT. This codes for CASSDPFGGVWAGNTEAFF.

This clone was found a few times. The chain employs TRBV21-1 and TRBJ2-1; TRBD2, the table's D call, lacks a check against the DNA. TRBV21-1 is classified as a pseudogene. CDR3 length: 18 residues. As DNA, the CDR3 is TGTGCCAGCAGCAAAGGGACTAGCGGGGGGAGCTCCTACAATGAGCAGTTCTTC. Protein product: CASSKGTSGGSSYNEQFF.

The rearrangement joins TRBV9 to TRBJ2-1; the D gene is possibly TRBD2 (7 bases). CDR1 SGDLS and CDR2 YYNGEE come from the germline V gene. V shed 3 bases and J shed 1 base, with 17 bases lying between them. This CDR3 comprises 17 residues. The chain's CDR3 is CASSAPFGGASYNEQFF. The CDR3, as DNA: TGTGCCAGCAGCGCCCCCTTTGGGGGGGCTTCCTACAATGAGCAGTTCTTC.

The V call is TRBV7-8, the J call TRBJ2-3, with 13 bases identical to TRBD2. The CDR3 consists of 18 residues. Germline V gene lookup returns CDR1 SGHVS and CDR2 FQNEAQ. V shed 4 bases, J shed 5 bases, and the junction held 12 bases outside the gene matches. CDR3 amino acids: CASSSGPLLAGGQDTQYF. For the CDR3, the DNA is TGTGCCAGCAGCTCGGGGCCCTTACTAGCGGGGGGGCAAGATACGCAGTATTTT.

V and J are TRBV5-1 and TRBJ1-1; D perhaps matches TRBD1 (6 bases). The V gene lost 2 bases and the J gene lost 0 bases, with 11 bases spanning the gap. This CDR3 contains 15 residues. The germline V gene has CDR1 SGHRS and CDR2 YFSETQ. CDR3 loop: CASSLGGGMNTEAFF. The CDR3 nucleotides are TGCGCCAGCAGCTTAGGGGGAGGGATGAACACTGAAGCTTTCTTT.

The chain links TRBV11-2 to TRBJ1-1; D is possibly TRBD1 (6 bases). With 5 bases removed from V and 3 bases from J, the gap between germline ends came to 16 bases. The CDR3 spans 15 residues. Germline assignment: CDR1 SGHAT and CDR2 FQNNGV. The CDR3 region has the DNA TGTGCCAGCAGCGGATCCTCGACAGGATACACTGAAGCTTTCTTT. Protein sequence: CASSGSSTGYTEAFF.

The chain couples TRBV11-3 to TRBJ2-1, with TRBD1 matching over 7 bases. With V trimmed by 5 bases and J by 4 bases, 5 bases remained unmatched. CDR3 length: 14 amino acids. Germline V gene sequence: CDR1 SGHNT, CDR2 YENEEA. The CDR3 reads CASSPRDSYNEQFF. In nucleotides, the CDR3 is TGTGCCAGCAGCCCCCGGGACAGTTACAATGAGCAGTTCTTC. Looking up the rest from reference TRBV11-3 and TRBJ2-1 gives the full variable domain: EAGVVQSPRYKIIEKKQPVAFWCNPISGHNTLYWYLQNLGQGPELLIRYENEEAVDDSQLPKDRFSAERLKGVDSTLKIQPAELGDSAVYLCASSPRDSYNEQFFGPGTRLTVL.

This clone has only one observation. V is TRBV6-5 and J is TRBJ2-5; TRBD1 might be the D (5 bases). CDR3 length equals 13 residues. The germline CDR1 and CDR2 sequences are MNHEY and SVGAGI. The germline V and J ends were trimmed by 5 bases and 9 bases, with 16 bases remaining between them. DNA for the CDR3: TGTGCCAGCAGTACAGGTTTGCAATCGGCCCAGTACTTC. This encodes CASSTGLQSAQYF.

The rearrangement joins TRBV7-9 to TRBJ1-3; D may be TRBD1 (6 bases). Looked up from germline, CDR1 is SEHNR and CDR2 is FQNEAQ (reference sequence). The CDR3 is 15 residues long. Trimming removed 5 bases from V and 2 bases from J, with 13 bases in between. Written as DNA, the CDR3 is TGTGCCAGCAGCCGACAGGAAAAACCTGGAAACACCATATATTTT. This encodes CASSRQEKPGNTIYF. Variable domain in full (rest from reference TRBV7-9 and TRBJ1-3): DTGVSQNPRHKITKRGQNVTFRCDPISEHNRLYWYRQTLGQGPEFLTYFQNEAQLEKSRLLSDRFSAERPKGSFSTLEIQRTEQGDSAMYLCASSRQEKPGNTIYFGEGSWLTVV.

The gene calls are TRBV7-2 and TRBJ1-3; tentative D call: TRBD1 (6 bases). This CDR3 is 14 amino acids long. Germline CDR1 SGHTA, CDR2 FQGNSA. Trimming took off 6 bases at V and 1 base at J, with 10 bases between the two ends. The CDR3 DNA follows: TGTGCCAGCAGTCTAACAGGGTCTGGAAACACCATATATTTT. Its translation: CASSLTGSGNTIYF.

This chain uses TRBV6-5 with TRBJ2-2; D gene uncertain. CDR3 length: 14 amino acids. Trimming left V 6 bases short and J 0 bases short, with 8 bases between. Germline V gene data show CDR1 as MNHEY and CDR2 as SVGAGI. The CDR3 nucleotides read TGTGCCAGCAGATCAGATGCGAACACCGGGGAGCTGTTTTTT. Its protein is CASRSDANTGELFF.

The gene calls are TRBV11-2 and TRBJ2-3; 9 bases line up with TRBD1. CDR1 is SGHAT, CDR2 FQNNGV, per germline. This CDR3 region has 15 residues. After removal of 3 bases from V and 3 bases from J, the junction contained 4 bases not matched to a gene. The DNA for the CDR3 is TGTGCCAGCAGCTTTGACAGGGGGGGAACAGATACGCAGTATTTT. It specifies CASSFDRGGTDTQYF.

The CDR3 DNA is TGTGCCAGCAGTGGGGACAGGGTCCGGAGCTCCTACAATGAGCAGTTCTTC. This translates into CASSGDRVRSSYNEQFF. The chain employs TRBV25-1 and TRBJ2-1, with 9 bases lining up with TRBD1. Germline trimming cut 4 bases from V and 0 bases from J; bases unmatched to any gene: 7. This CDR3 contains 17 residues. CDR1 is MGHDK, CDR2 SYGVNS, per germline.

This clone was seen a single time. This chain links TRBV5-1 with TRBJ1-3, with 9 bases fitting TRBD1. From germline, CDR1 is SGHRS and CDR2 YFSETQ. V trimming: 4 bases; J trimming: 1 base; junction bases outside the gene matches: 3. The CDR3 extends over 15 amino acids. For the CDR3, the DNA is TGCGCCAGCAGCGGCGGACAGGGGTCTGGAAACACCATATATTTT. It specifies CASSGGQGSGNTIYF. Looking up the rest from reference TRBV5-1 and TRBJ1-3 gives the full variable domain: KAGVTQTPRYLIKTRGQQVTLSCSPISGHRSVSWYQQTPGQGLQFLFEYFSETQRNKGNFPGRFSGRQFSNSRSEMNVSTLELGDSALYLCASSGGQGSGNTIYFGEGSWLTVV.

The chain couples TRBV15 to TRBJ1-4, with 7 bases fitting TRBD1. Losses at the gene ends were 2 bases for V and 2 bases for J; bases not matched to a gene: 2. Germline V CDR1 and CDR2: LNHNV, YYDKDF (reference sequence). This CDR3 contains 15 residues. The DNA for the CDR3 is TGTGCCACCAGCAGAACCAGGGGGACTAATGAAAAACTGTTTTTT. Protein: CATSRTRGTNEKLFF.

The CDR3 is CASSFGAGHEQFF. CDR3 sequence (DNA): TGTGCCAGCAGCTTCGGTGCGGGGCATGAGCAGTTCTTC. The chain joins TRBV7-2 to TRBJ2-1; perhaps TRBD2 as D (6 bases). Deletions cut 3 bases from V and 8 bases from J, with 11 bases between. CDR3 length: 13 amino acids. From germline, CDR1 is SGHTA and CDR2 FQGNSA. Complete variable domain (other parts from reference TRBV7-2 and TRBJ2-1): GAGVSQSPSNKVTEKGKDVELRCDPISGHTALYWYRQSLGQGLEFLIYFQGNSAPDKSGLPSDRFSAERTGGSVSTLTIQRTQQEDSAVYLCASSFGAGHEQFFGPGTRLTVL.

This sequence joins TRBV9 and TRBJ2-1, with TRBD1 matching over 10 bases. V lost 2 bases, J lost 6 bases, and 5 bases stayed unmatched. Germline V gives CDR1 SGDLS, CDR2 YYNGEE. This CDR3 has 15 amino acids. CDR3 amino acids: CASSVGTGASNEQFF. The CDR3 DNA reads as TGTGCCAGCAGCGTGGGGACAGGGGCAAGCAATGAGCAGTTCTTC.

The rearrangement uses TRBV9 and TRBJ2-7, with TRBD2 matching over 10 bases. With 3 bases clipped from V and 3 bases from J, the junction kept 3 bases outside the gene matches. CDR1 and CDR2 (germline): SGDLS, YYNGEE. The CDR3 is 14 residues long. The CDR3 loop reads CASSAGLADYEQYF. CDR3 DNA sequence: TGTGCCAGCAGCGCAGGACTAGCGGACTACGAGCAGTACTTC.

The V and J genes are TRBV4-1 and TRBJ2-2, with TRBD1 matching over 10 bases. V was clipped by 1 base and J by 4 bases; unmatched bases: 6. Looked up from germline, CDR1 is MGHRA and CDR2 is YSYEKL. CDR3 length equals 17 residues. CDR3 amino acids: CASSQVFRDRGTGELFF. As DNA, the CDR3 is TGCGCCAGCAGCCAAGTTTTCCGGGACAGGGGCACCGGGGAGCTGTTTTTT.

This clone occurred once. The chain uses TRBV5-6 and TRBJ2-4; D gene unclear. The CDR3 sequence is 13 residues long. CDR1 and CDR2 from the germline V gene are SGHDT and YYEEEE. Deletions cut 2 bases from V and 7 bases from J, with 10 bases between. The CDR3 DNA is TGTGCCAGCAGCTTAGGGTCCACCAACATTCAGTACTTC. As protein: CASSLGSTNIQYF.

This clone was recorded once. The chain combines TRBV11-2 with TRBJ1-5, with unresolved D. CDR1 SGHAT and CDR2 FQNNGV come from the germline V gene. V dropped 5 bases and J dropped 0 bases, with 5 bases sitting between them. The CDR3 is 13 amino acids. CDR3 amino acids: CASSDYSNQPQHF. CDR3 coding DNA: TGTGCCAGCAGCGATTATAGCAATCAGCCCCAGCATTTT.

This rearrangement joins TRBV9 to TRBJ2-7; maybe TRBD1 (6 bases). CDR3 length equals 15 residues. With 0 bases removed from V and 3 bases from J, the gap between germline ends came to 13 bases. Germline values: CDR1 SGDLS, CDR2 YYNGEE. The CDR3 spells CASSVVGTPDYEQYF. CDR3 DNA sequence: TGTGCCAGCAGCGTAGTCGGGACACCAGACTACGAGCAGTACTTC.

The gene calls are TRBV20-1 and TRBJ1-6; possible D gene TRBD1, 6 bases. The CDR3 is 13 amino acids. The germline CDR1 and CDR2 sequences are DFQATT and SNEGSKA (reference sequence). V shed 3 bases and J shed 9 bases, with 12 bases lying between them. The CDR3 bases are TGCAGTGCTAGTCCCGACAGGTCTTCACCCCTCCACTTT. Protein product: CSASPDRSSPLHF.

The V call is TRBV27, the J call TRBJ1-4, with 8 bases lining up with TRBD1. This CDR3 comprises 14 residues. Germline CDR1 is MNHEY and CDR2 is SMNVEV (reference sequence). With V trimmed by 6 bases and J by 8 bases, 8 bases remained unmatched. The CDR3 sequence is CASSNRGGYEKLFF. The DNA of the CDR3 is TGTGCCAGCAGCAACAGGGGGGGGTACGAAAAACTGTTTTTT.

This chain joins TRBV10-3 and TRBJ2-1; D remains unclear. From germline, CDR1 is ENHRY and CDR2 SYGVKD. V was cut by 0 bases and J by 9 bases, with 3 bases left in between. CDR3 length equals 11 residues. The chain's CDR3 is CAISESGEQFF. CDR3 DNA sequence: TGTGCCATCAGTGAGTCAGGTGAGCAGTTCTTC.

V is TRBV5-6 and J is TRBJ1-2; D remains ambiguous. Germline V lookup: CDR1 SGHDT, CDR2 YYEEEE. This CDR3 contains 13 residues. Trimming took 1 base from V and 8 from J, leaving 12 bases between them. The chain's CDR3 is CASSLTVGGGYTF. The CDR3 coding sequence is TGTGCCAGCAGCTTGACCGTGGGTGGAGGCTACACCTTC.

The CDR3 DNA reads as TGTGCCACCAGTGGCTCCGGGACAGGGGAAGAGACCCAGTACTTC. Its protein is CATSGSGTGEETQYF. The rearrangement joins TRBV24-1 to TRBJ2-5, with TRBD1 matching over 10 bases. After removal of 5 bases from V and 3 bases from J, the junction contained 5 bases not matched to a gene. CDR1 is KGHDR, CDR2 SFDVKD, per germline. The CDR3 contains 15 residues.

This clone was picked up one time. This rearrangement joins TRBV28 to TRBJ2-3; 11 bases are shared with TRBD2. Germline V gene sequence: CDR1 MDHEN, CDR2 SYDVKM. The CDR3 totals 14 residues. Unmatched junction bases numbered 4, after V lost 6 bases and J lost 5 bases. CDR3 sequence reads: CASRTSGMVDTQYF. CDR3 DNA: TGTGCCAGCAGGACTAGCGGGATGGTAGATACGCAGTATTTT.

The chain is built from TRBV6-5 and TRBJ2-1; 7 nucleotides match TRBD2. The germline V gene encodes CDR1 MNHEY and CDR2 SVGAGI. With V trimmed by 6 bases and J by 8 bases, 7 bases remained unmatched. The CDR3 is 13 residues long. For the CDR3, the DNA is TGTGCCAGCAGGAAAGGACTAGGGGATGAGCAGTTCTTC. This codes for CASRKGLGDEQFF.

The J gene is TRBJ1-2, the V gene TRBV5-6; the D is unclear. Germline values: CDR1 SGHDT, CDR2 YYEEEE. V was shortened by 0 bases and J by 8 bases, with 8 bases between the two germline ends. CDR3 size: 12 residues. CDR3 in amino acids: CASSLAPGGYTF. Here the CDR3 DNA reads TGTGCCAGCAGCTTGGCCCCGGGGGGCTACACCTTC.